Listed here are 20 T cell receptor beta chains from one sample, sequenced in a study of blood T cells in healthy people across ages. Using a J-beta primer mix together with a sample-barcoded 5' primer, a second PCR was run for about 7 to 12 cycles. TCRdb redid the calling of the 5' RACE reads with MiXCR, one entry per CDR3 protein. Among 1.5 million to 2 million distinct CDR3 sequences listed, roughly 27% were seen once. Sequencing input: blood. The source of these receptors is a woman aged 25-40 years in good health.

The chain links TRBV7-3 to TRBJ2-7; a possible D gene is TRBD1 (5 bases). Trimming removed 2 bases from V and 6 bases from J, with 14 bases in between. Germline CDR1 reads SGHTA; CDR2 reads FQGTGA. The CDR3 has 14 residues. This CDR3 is CASSLPTDSFEQYF. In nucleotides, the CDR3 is TGTGCCAGCAGCTTACCTACTGACAGCTTCGAGCAGTACTTC. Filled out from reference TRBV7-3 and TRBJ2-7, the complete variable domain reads GAGVSQTPSNKVTEKGKYVELRCDPISGHTALYWYRQSLGQGPEFLIYFQGTGAADDSGLPNDRFFAVRPEGSVSTLKIQRTERGDSAVYLCASSLPTDSFEQYFGPGTRLTVT.

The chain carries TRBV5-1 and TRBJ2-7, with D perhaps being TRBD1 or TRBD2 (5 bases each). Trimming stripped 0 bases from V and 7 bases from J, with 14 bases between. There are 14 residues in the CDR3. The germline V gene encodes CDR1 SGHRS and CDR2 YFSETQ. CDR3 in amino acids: CASSLVERGEEQYF. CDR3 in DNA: TGCGCCAGCAGCTTGGTAGAGAGGGGAGAGGAGCAGTACTTC.

The CDR3 loop reads CSARDPRRTSGIETQYF. CDR3 nucleotide sequence: TGCAGTGCTAGAGATCCCCGTAGGACTAGCGGGATTGAGACCCAGTACTTC. V and J are TRBV20-1 and TRBJ2-5; 12 bases fit TRBD2. Germline V gene lookup returns CDR1 DFQATT and CDR2 SNEGSKA (reference sequence). There are 17 residues in the CDR3. V was clipped by 0 bases and J by 5 bases; unmatched bases: 10.

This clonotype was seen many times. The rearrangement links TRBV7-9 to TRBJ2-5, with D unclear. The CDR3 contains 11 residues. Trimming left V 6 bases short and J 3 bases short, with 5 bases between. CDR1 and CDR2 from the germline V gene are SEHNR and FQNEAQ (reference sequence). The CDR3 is CASRSEETQYF. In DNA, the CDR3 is TGTGCCAGCAGGTCGGAAGAGACCCAGTACTTC.

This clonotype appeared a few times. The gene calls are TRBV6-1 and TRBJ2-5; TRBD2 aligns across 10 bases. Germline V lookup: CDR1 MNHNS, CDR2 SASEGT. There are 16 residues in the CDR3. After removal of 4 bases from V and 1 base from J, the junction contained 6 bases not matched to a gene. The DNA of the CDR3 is TGTGCCAGCAGTGGCAGACTAGCGGGTTCCCAAGAGACCCAGTACTTC. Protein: CASSGRLAGSQETQYF.

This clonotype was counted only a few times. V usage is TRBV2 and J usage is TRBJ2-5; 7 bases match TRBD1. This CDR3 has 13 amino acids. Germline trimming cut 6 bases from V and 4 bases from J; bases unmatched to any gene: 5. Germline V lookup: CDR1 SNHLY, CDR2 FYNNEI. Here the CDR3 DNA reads TGTGCCAGCAGGATAGACAGGGTAGAGACCCAGTACTTC. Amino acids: CASRIDRVETQYF.

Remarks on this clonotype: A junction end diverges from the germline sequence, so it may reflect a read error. The CDR3 DNA reads as TGTGCCGGCAGCCAATGGGGGGACAGCACAGATACGCAGTATTTT. Its protein product is CAGSQWGDSTDTQYF. This rearrangement joins TRBV3-1 to TRBJ2-3, with TRBD2 as a possible D gene (6 bases). The germline gives CDR1 LGHDT, CDR2 YNNKEL (reference sequence). CDR3 size: 15 residues.

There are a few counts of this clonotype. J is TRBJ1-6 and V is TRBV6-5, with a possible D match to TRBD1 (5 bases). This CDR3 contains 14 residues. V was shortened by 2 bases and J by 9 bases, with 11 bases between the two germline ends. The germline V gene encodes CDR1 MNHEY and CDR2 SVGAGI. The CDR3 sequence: CASSYGRGASPLHF. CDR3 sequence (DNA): TGTGCCAGCAGTTACGGGAGGGGTGCTTCACCCCTCCACTTT.

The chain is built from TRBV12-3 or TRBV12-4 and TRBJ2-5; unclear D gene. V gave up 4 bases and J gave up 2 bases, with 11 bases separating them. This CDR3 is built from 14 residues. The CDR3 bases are TGTGCCAGCAGTTCCTCTCCCGAACAAGAGACCCAGTACTTC. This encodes CASSSSPEQETQYF.

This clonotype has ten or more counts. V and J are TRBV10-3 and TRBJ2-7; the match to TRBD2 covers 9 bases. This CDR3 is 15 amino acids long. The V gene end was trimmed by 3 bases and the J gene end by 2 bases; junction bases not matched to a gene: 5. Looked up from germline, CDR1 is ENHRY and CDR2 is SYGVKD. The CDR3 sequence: CAISDSERGAYEQYF. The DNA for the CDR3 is TGTGCCATCAGTGATTCTGAGCGGGGGGCCTACGAGCAGTACTTC.

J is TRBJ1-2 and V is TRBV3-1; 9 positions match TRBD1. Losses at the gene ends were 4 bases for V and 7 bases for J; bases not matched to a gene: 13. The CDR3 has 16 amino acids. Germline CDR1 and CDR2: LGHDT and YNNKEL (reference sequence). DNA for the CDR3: TGTGCCAGCAGCCTCGGGACAGGGACATCCCTCGGTGGCTACACCTTC. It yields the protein CASSLGTGTSLGGYTF. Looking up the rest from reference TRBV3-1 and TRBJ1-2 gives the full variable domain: DTAVSQTPKYLVTQMGNDKSIKCEQNLGHDTMYWYKQDSKKFLKIMFSYNNKELIINETVPNRFSPKSPDKAHLNLHINSLELGDSAVYFCASSLGTGTSLGGYTFGSGTRLTVV.

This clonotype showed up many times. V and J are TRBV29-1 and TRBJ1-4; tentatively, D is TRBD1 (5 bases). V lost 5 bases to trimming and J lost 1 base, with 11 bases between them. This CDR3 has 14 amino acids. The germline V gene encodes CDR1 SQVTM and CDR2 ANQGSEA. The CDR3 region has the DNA TGCAGCGTTCGGAGGGGCGGAACTAATGAAAAACTGTTTTTT. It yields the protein CSVRRGGTNEKLFF.

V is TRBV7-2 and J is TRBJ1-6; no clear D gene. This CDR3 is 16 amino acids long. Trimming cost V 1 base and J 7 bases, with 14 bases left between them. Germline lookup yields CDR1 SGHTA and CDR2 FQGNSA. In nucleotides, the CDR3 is TGTGCCAGCAGCTTAGACGCACAGTCAGGCAATTCACCCCTCCACTTT. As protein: CASSLDAQSGNSPLHF.

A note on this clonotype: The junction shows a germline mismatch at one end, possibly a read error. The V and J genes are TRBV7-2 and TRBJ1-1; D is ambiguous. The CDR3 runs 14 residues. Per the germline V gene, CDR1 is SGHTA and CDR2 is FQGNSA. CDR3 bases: TGTGCCAGCAGCTTCCTCACGGGGTACACTGAGGCTTTCTTT. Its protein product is CASSFLTGYTEAFF.

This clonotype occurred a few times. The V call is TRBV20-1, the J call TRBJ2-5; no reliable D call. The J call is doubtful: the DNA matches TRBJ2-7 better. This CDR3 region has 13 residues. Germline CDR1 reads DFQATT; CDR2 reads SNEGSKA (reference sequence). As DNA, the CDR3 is TGCAGTGCTAGAGCGGACGTTTCCTACGAGCAGTACTTC. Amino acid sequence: CSARADVSYEQYF.

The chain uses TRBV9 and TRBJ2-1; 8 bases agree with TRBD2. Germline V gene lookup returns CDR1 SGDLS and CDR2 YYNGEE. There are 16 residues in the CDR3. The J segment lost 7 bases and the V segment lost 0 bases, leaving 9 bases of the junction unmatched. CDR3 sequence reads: CASSVGTSPVANEQFF. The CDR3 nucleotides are TGTGCCAGCAGCGTAGGGACTAGCCCTGTCGCTAATGAGCAGTTCTTC.

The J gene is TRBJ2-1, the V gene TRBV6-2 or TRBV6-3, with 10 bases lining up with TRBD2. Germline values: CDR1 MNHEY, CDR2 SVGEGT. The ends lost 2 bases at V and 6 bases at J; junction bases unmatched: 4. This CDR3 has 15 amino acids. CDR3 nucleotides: TGTGCCAGCAGTTACCGAGGACTAGCGGTCAATGAGCAGTTCTTC. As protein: CASSYRGLAVNEQFF.

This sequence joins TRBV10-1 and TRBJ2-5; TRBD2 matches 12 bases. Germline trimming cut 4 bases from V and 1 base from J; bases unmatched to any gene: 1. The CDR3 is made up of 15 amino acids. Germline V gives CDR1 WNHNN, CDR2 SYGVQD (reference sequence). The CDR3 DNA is TGCGCCAGCAGTGGGACTAGCGGGGTCCAAGAGACCCAGTACTTC. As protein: CASSGTSGVQETQYF.

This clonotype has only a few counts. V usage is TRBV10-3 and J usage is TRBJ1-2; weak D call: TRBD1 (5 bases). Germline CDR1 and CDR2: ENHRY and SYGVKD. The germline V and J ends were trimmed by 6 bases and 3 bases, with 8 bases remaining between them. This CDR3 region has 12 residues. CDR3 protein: CAIREQDYGYTF. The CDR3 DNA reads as TGTGCCATCAGAGAACAGGACTATGGCTACACCTTC.

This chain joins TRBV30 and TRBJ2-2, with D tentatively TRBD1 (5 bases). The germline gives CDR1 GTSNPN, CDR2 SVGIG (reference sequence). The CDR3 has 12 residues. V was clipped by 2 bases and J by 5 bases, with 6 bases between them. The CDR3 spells CAWSKGTGELFF. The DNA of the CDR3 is TGTGCCTGGAGTAAGGGGACCGGGGAGCTGTTTTTT.